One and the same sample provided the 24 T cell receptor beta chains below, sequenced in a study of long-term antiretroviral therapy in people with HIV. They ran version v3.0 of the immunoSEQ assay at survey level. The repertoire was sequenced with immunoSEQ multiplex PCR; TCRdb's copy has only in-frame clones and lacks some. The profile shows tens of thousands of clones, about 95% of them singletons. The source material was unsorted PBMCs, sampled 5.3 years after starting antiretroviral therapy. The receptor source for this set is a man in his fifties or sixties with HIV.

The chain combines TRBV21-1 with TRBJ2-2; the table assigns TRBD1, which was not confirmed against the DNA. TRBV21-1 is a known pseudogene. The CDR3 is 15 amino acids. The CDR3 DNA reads TGTGCCAGCAGCGCAAACAGGGGGTCGGCCGGGGAGCTGTTTTTT. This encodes CASSANRGSAGELFF.

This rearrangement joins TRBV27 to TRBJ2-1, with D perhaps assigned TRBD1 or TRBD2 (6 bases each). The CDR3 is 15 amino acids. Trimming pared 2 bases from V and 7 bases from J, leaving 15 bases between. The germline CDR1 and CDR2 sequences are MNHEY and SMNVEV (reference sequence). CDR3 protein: CASSLTRGLLNEQFF. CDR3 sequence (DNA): TGTGCCAGCAGTTTAACCAGGGGACTCCTAAATGAGCAGTTCTTC.

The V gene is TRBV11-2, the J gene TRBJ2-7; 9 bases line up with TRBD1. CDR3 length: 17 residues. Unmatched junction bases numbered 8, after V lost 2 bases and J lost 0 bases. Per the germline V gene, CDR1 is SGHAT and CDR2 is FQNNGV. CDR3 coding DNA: TGTGCCAGCAGCTTAATGGGACAGGGAGGGGGCTCCTACGAGCAGTACTTC. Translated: CASSLMGQGGGSYEQYF.

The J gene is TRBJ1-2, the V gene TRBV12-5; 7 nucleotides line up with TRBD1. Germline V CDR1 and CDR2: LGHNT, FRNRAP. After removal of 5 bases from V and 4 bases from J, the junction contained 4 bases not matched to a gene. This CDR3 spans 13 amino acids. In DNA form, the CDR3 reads TGTGCTAGTGGTGAGGGACAGCTCTATGGCTACACCTTC. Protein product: CASGEGQLYGYTF.

For the CDR3, the DNA is TGTGCCAGCAGCTTAGTGTCGGAGTGGGGCTACACCTTC. It codes for CASSLVSEWGYTF. The chain links TRBV7-2 to TRBJ1-2; D is undetermined. Germline V gives CDR1 SGHTA, CDR2 FQGNSA. Trimming left V 1 base short and J 8 bases short, with 11 bases between. The CDR3 is made up of 13 amino acids.

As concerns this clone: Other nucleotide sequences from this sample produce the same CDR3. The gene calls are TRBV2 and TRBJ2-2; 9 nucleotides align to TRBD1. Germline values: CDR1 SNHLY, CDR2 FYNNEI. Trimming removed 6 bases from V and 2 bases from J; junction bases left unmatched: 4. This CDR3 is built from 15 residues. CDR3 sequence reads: CASRGTGRNTGELFF. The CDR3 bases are TGTGCCAGCAGAGGGACAGGGAGAAACACCGGGGAGCTGTTTTTT.

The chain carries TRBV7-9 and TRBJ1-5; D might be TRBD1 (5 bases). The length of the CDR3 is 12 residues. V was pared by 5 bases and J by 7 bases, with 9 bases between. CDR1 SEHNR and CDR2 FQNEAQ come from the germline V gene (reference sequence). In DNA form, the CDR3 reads TGTGCCAGCAGCCTAGACAGCCAGCCCCAGCATTTT. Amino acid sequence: CASSLDSQPQHF.

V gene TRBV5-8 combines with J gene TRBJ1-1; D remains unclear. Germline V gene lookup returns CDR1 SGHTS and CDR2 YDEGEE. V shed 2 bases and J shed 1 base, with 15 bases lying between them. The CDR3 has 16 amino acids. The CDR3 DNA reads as TGTGCCAGCAGCTTACGACAAGGTGGCTCGAACACTGAAGCTTTCTTT. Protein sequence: CASSLRQGGSNTEAFF. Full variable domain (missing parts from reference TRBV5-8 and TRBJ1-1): EAGVTQSPTHLIKTRGQQATLRCSPISGHTSVYWYQQALGLGLQFLLWYDEGEERNRGNFPPRFSGRQFPNYSSELNVNALELEDSALYLCASSLRQGGSNTEAFFGQGTRLTVV.

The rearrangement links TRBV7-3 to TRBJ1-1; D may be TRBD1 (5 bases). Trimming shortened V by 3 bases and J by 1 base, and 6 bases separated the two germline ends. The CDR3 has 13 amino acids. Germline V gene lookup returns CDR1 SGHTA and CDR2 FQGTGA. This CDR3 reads CASSLGENTEAFF. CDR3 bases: TGTGCCAGCAGCTTGGGGGAGAACACTGAAGCTTTCTTT.

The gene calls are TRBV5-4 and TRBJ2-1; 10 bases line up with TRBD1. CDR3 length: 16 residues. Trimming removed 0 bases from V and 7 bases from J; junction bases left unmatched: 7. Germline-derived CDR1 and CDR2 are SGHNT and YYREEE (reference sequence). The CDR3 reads CASSLAPTGGGNEQFF. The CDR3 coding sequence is TGTGCCAGCAGCTTGGCTCCGACAGGGGGCGGAAATGAGCAGTTCTTC.

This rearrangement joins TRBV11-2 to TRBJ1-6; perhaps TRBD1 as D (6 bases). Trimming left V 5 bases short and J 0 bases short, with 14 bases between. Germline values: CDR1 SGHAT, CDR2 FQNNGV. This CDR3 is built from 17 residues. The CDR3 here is CASSPGLDSSYNSPLHF. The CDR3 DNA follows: TGTGCCAGCAGCCCAGGGTTGGACAGCTCCTATAATTCACCCCTCCACTTT.

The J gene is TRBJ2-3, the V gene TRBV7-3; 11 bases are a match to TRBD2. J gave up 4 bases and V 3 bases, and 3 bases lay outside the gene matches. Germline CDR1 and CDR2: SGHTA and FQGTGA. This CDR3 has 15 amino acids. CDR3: CASSFLAGGADTQYF. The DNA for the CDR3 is TGTGCCAGCAGCTTCCTAGCGGGGGGTGCAGATACGCAGTATTTT.

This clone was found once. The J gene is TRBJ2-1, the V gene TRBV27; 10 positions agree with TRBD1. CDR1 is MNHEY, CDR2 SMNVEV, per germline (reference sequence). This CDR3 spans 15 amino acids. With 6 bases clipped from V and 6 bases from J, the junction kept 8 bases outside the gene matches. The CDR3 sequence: CASRGTGVYSNEQFF. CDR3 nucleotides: TGTGCCAGCAGGGGGACAGGGGTATATTCCAATGAGCAGTTCTTC.

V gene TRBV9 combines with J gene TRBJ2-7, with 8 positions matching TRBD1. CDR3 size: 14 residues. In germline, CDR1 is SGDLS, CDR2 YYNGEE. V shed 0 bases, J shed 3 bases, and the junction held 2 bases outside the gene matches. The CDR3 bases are TGTGCCAGCAGCGTAGCAGGACAGGGCTACGAGCAGTACTTC. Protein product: CASSVAGQGYEQYF.

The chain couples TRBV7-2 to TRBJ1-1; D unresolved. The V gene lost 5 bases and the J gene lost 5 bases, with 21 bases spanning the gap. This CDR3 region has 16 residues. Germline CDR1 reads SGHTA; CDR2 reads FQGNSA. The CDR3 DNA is TGTGCCAGCAGCCAAATGGGGTCCGGGAGGAGGACTGAAGCTTTCTTT. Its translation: CASSQMGSGRRTEAFF.

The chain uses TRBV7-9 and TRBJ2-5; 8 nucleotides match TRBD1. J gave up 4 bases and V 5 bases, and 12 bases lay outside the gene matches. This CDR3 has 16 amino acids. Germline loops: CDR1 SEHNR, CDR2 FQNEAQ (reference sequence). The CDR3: CASSEDGQGSRETQYF. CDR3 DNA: TGTGCCAGCAGCGAGGACGGACAGGGTTCCAGAGAGACCCAGTACTTC. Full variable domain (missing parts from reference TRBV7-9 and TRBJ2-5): DTGVSQNPRHKITKRGQNVTFRCDPISEHNRLYWYRQTLGQGPEFLTYFQNEAQLEKSRLLSDRFSAERPKGSFSTLEIQRTEQGDSAMYLCASSEDGQGSRETQYFGPGTRLLVL.

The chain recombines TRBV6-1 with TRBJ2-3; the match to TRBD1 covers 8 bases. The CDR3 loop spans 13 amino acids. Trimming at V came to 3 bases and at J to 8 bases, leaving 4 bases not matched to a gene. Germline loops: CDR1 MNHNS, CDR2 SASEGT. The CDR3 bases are TGTGCCAGCAGTGACCCAGGGGGCGGTACGCAGTATTTT. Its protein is CASSDPGGGTQYF.

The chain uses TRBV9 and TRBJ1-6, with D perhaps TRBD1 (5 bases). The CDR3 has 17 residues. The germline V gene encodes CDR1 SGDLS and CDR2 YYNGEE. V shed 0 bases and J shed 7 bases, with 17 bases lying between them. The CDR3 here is CASSVEGVPTWNSPLHF. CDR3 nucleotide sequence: TGTGCCAGCAGCGTAGAAGGGGTTCCTACCTGGAATTCACCCCTCCACTTT.

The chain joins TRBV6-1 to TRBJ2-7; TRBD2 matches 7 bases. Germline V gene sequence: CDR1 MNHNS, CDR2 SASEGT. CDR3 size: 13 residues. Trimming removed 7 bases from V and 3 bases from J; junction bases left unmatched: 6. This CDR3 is CASTPGTIYEQYF. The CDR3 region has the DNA TGTGCCAGCACCCCCGGGACTATCTACGAGCAGTACTTC.

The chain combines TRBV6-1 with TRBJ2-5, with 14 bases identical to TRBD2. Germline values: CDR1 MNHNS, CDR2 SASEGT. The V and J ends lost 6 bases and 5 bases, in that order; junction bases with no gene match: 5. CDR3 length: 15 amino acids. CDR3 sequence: CASRPTSGGAETQYF. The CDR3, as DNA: TGTGCCAGCAGGCCGACTAGCGGGGGGGCGGAGACCCAGTACTTC.

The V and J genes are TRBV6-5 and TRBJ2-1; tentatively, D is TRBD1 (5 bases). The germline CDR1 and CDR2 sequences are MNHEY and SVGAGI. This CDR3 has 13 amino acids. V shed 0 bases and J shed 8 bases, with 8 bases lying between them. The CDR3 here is CASSYSKGDEQFF. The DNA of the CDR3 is TGTGCCAGCAGTTACTCGAAAGGGGATGAGCAGTTCTTC.

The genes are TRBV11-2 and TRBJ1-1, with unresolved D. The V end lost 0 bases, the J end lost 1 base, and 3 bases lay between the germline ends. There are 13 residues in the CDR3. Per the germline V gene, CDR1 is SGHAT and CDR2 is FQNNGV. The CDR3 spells CASSLDGNTEAFF. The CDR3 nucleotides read TGTGCCAGCAGCTTAGACGGGAACACTGAAGCTTTCTTT.

This chain's CDR3 is CASSRRATTPNSPLHF. As DNA, the CDR3 is TGTGCCAGCAGCCGGAGGGCCACAACCCCTAATTCACCCCTCCACTTT. The gene calls are TRBV5-5 and TRBJ1-6; unclear D gene. CDR3 length: 16 residues. V was clipped by 4 bases and J by 6 bases, with 17 bases between them. Germline V lookup: CDR1 SGHKS, CDR2 YYEKEE (reference sequence).

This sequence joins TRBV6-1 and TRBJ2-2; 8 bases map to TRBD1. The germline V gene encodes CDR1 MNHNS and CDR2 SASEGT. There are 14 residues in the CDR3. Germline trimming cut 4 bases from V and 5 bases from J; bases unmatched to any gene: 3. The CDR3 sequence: CASSGNRGTGELFF. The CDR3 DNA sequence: TGTGCCAGCAGTGGGAACAGGGGGACCGGGGAGCTGTTTTTT.